This T cell receptor (beta chain) was recovered during a study of T cell responses to AZD1222 COVID-19 vaccine (dated by TCRdb to about 2021). About the study as a whole: Because spike-specific TCR depth and breadth did not differ between the two schedules, AZD1222 recipients who got a second dose at roughly 4 weeks were pooled with those who got a second dose at roughly 12 weeks. TCR sequencing covered 230 or so trial participants: some 210 given two doses of AZD1222 and approximately 26 given two doses of MenACWY control vaccine. Trial participants were enrolled into age subgroups of 18-55, 56-69 and 70-plus years, which contained approximately 150, 28 and 58 TCR-sequenced participants, respectively.

The time point label of this sample denotes: baseline before first vaccination. The vaccinee samples were drawn from two UK trials, COV001 and COV002, one of which was a single-blind randomized controlled phase 2/3 trial testing AZD1222 (ChAdOx1 nCoV-19) in healthy adults. For TCRbeta chain sequencing, PBMC samples were collected from trial participants at day 0 and at day 28 after the second dose. This clone was counted between two and nine times. The specificity of this receptor is unknown. Qualities for individual bases were not recorded, and no much larger clone is one base off. General findings and caveats noted by the study authors: Conclusions about previously exposed vaccinees are limited, since just 6 or 7 AZD1222 recipients were seropositive for SARS-CoV-2 at baseline. Vaccine-associated CD4 TCRs spanned the whole spike protein, with dominant responses in regions 160-218 and 743-854. Reportedly, almost half of the unique spike-specific TCRs recognized epitopes lying outside the regions that are mutated in the B.1.351 and B.1.1.7 variants. The 56-69-year group was small, and its depth increase did not reach significance, likely because of low power. Most participants were white British and females outnumbered males, and the authors suggested that clonal diversity may have been underestimated. After two AZD1222 doses, both the breadth and the depth of spike-specific TCRs were significantly higher than at day 0 and than in MenACWY recipients. Because no day 14 peak-response samples were available, repertoires were characterized only after the peak T cell response.

The CDR3 regions of human TCRbeta chains were analyzed by immunosequencing. The paper's data handling went like this. TCRs in the repertoires were compared against a reference library of SARS-CoV-2-specific TCRs that had been generated with the MIRA antigen-specificity platform. Breadth was defined as the fraction of unique TCRs that were SARS-CoV-2-associated, and depth was defined as the fraction of total T cells that were SARS-CoV-2-associated. Each spike-specific TCR was assigned to its reactive spike region and to a CD4 or CD8 class using the MIRA data. Log10-transformed breadth and depth values were compared by one-way ANOVA with Sidak's multiple comparisons tests. Imported from immuneACCESS, the table was reduced by TCRdb to in-frame sequences with V and J called. These copies leave out some clones; in studies compared against another copy, an unresolved V gene accounts for under half, and the cause of the remainder is not known. V, J and clone size are those of that table, while D and trimming were read from the DNA. The sample data list about 140,000 clones, and 88% of these were observed just once. Approximately 3.7% of the sample rests with the top ten.

The germline V gene provides CDR1 MNHEY and CDR2 SVGAGI. From cysteine to phenylalanine, the CDR3 is 11 amino acids long. The sequence is cut down to CDR3 DNA, 33 bases in frame from base 1. Between the V and J ends, shortened by 6 bases and 8 bases respectively, the junction contains 7 bases. The specimen was peripheral blood, collected on day 0 of AZD1222 vaccination. This TCR derives from an adult in good health. In this chain, TRBV6-5 is recombined with TRBJ2-2, and TRBD2 may be the D gene, going by 5 matching bases. In nucleotide form, the sequence is TGTGCCAGCAGCCCGGGAGGGGAGCTGTTTTTT. This gives the protein CASSPGGELFF.